The 16 T cell receptor beta chains below all came from one sample that was sequenced in a study of T cells in Graves' hyperthyroidism and ophthalmopathy. Amplification yielded TCR beta CDR3 regions, with RNA transcripts as the source. The HTBI primer set drove a first-round RT-PCR of the TCR CDR3. TCRdb re-called the multiplex PCR reads with MiXCR, one entry per CDR3 protein. The sample holds under 400,000 distinct CDR3 sequences; roughly an eighth are singletons and the top ten take over 8.5%. The specimen was blood. These receptors came from a woman aged 18-35 years with Graves' hyperthyroidism.

This sequence joins TRBV7-8 and TRBJ1-3; 11 bases map to TRBD1. The V gene's germline CDR1 is SGHVS and CDR2 FQNEAQ. This CDR3 region has 19 residues. Trimming at V came to 5 bases and at J to 2 bases, leaving 14 bases not matched to a gene. CDR3 sequence (DNA): TGTGCCAGCAGCGTACCCCGGGACAGGGGGTTTTCGGCTGGAAACACCATATATTTT. Translated: CASSVPRDRGFSAGNTIYF. Based on the CDR3 plus reference TRBV7-8 and TRBJ1-3, the full variable domain is GAGVSQSPRYKVAKRGQDVALRCDPISGHVSLFWYQQALGQGPEFLTYFQNEAQLDKSGLPSDRFFAERPEGSVSTLKIQRTQQEDSAVYLCASSVPRDRGFSAGNTIYFGEGSWLTVV.

This clonotype was seen repeatedly, ten times or more. This chain links TRBV12-3 or TRBV12-4 with TRBJ2-7; D possibly matches TRBD1 or TRBD2 (5 bases each). The CDR3 is made up of 15 amino acids. Deletions cut 6 bases from V and 5 bases from J, with 20 bases between. The CDR3 DNA reads as TGTGCCAGCAGCCAACAGCCGGGGCTCTTCCACGAGCAGTACTTC. It is translated as CASSQQPGLFHEQYF.

This chain links TRBV5-1 with TRBJ1-1; D is perhaps TRBD1 (5 bases). V lost 4 bases and J 1 base, leaving 11 bases between the germline ends. Germline V gene data show CDR1 as SGHRS and CDR2 as YFSETQ. This CDR3 region has 14 residues. The CDR3 loop reads CASSIRGENTEAFF. DNA for the CDR3: TGCGCCAGCAGCATAAGAGGGGAGAACACTGAAGCTTTCTTT.

This clonotype was found many times. The chain combines TRBV18 with TRBJ2-5; D call uncertain. The ends were cut back, 0 bases at V and 5 bases at J, with 10 bases in the middle. Germline V gene data show CDR1 as KGHSH and CDR2 as LQKENI. The CDR3 has 14 amino acids. The chain's CDR3 is CASSPPSVWETQYF. As DNA, the CDR3 is TGTGCCAGCTCACCACCTTCAGTATGGGAGACCCAGTACTTC.

The sample holds many counts of this clonotype. The chain links TRBV10-3 to TRBJ1-1; 9 bases fit TRBD1. Germline V gene sequence: CDR1 ENHRY, CDR2 SYGVKD. V lost 6 bases, J lost 4 bases, and 3 bases stayed unmatched. This CDR3 is 13 amino acids long. In nucleotides, the CDR3 is TGTGCCATCAGGGACAGGGGCGCCACTGAAGCTTTCTTT. This encodes CAIRDRGATEAFF.

This clonotype came up many times. The chain carries TRBV7-9 and TRBJ2-5; no reliable D call. CDR1 is SEHNR and CDR2 is FQNEAQ in the germline V gene (reference sequence). CDR3 length: 13 amino acids. V dropped 1 base and J dropped 3 bases, with 6 bases sitting between them. Here the CDR3 DNA reads TGTGCCAGCAGCTTAGAGTGGGAAGAGACCCAGTACTTC. Translated: CASSLEWEETQYF.

This clonotype came up many times. V gene TRBV6-2 or TRBV6-3 combines with J gene TRBJ1-5; no firm D call. Trimming shortened V by 0 bases and J by 0 bases, and 9 bases separated the two germline ends. The germline V gene encodes CDR1 MNHEY and CDR2 SVGEGT. This CDR3 region has 16 residues. The CDR3 DNA sequence: TGTGCCAGCAGTTACTCGTCAGGCGATAGCAATCAGCCCCAGCATTTT. Encoded protein: CASSYSSGDSNQPQHF.

This clonotype was seen repeatedly, ten times or more. V usage is TRBV9 and J usage is TRBJ1-2; 7 bases align to TRBD1. CDR3 length: 15 residues. Per germline, CDR1 SGDLS and CDR2 YYNGEE. V gave up 0 bases and J gave up 8 bases; unmatched junction bases: 10. Here the CDR3 reads CASSVGFRGGEGYTF. The CDR3 DNA reads TGTGCCAGCAGCGTAGGGTTCCGAGGGGGCGAAGGCTACACCTTC.

This clonotype was counted between two and nine times. The V and J genes are TRBV20-1 and TRBJ1-5; 10 bases are shared with TRBD1. CDR3 length: 15 amino acids. Looked up from germline, CDR1 is DFQATT and CDR2 is SNEGSKA (reference sequence). V gave up 6 bases and J gave up 3 bases; unmatched junction bases: 8. The CDR3 DNA reads as TGCAGTGCGGCAGACAGGGGGCACAACAATCAGCCCCAGCATTTT. It yields the protein CSAADRGHNNQPQHF.

This clonotype was counted many times. The chain couples TRBV12-3 or TRBV12-4 to TRBJ1-5; maybe TRBD1 (6 bases). V lost 6 bases, J lost 8 bases, and 17 bases lay in between. The CDR3 is 14 amino acids. The CDR3 sequence is CASSHSGTREPQHF. Written as DNA, the CDR3 is TGTGCCAGCAGCCATTCCGGGACAAGGGAGCCCCAGCATTTT.

This clonotype appeared many times. V and J are TRBV5-1 and TRBJ2-3, with D perhaps matching TRBD1 (6 bases). The CDR3 length is 12 residues. Between the trimmed V and J ends, which lost 4 bases and 6 bases, there was a span of 9 bases. Germline V gene sequence: CDR1 SGHRS, CDR2 YFSETQ. The chain's CDR3 is CASSEGEDTQYF. CDR3 DNA sequence: TGCGCCAGCAGCGAGGGGGAGGATACGCAGTATTTT.

On this clonotype: This clone may be a read error of a much larger clone one base away. The chain carries TRBV2 and TRBJ2-6, with D perhaps matching TRBD1 (5 bases). This CDR3 has 11 amino acids. Germline-derived CDR1 and CDR2 are SNHLY and FYNNEI. This CDR3 is CAKFGASVLTF. The CDR3 DNA follows: TGTGCAAAATTTGGGGCCAGCGTCCTGACTTTC.

There are many counts of this clonotype. V is TRBV28 and J is TRBJ2-7, with 7 bases identical to TRBD1. Germline lookup yields CDR1 MDHEN and CDR2 SYDVKM. V gave up 6 bases and J gave up 1 base; unmatched junction bases: 12. The CDR3 sequence is 16 residues long. The CDR3 region is CASSSGQTHTSYEQYF. CDR3 sequence (DNA): TGTGCCAGCAGCTCGGGACAGACCCATACATCCTACGAGCAGTACTTC.

A note on this clonotype: A much larger clone lies a single base off, so this may be a read error. The chain recombines TRBV24-1 with TRBJ1-2; a weak D match, TRBD1 (6 bases). V was cut by 4 bases and J by 5 bases, with 13 bases left in between. The CDR3 runs to 14 residues. Germline values: CDR1 KGHDR, CDR2 SFDVKD. Written as DNA, the CDR3 is TGTGCCACCAGTGAGCCCGAGACAGGATATGGCTACACCTTC. Its translation is CATSEPETGYGYTF.

The sample holds one count of this clonotype. The genes are TRBV7-3 and TRBJ2-1; 15 bases fit TRBD2. Trimming removed 4 bases from V and 9 bases from J; junction bases left unmatched: 10. CDR1 SGHTA and CDR2 FQGTGA come from the germline V gene. There are 17 residues in the CDR3. The CDR3 protein is CASSSPGGLAGGGEQFF. The CDR3 nucleotides read TGTGCCAGCAGCTCCCCCGGGGGACTAGCGGGAGGTGGTGAGCAGTTCTTC.

This clonotype was detected many times. The chain recombines TRBV10-3 with TRBJ1-6; weak D call: TRBD1 (5 bases). This CDR3 has 13 amino acids. Germline CDR1 and CDR2: ENHRY and SYGVKD. The germline V and J ends were trimmed by 5 bases and 9 bases, with 11 bases remaining between them. The CDR3 DNA reads TGTGCCATCAGTCGGGACCGGGGTTCACCCCTCCACTTT. It is translated as CAISRDRGSPLHF.